This T cell receptor beta chain was sequenced during a study of T cell responses to AZD1222 COVID-19 vaccine. Study observations and caveats: Regions 160-218 and 743-854 dominated among vaccine-associated CD4 TCRs spanning spike.

TCRdb's table, derived via immunoSEQ multiplex PCR, lists solely in-frame clones and lacks some. This repertoire shows 95,000 or so clones, roughly 92% found once; its top ten account for 7.5% to 9.5%. Turning to this clone: The target antigen is unknown.

Germline V lookup: CDR1 MGHRA, CDR2 YSYEKL. This CDR3 is 16 amino acids long. The trim removed 2 bases at V and 7 bases at J, leaving 7 bases unmatched. This receptor was identified in an adult who received the AZD1222 COVID-19 vaccine. This rearrangement joins TRBV4-1 to TRBJ2-2; 10 bases line up with TRBD2. This specimen consisted of peripheral blood, obtained 28 days after the second AZD1222 dose. The CDR3 reads CASSQSSGRGDGELFF. CDR3 bases: TGCGCCAGCAGCCAATCTAGCGGGAGAGGGGACGGGGAGCTGTTTTTT.